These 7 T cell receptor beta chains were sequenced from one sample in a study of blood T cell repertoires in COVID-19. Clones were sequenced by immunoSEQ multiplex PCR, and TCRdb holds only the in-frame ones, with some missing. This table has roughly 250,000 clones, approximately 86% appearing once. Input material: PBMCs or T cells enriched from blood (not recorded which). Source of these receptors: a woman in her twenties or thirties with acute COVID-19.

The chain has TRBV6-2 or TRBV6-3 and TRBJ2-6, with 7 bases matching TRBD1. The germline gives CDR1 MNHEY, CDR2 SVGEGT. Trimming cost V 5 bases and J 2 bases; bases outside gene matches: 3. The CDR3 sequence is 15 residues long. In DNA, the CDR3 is TGTGCCAGCAGTCCCGACAGGGCTGGGGCCAACGTCCTGACTTTC. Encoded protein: CASSPDRAGANVLTF.

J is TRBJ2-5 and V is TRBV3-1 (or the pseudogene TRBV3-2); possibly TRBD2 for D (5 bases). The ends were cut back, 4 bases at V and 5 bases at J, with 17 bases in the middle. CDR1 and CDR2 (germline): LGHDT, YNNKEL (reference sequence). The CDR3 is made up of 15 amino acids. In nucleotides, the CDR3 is TGTGCCAGCAGCCCTACCCGGGATAGTGTGGAGACCCAGTACTTC. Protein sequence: CASSPTRDSVETQYF.

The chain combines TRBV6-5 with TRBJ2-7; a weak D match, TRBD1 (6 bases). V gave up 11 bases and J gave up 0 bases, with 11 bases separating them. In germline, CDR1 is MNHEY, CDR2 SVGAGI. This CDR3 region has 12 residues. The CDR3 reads CAGGRSSYEQYF. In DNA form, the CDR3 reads TGTGCCGGGGGCAGGAGCTCCTACGAGCAGTACTTC.

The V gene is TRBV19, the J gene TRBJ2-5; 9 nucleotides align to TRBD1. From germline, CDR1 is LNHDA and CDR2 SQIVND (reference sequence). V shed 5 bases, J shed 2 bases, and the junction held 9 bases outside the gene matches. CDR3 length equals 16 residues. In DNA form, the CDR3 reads TGTGCCAGTAGTCATACAGGGGGCGCAGGGCAAGAGACCCAGTACTTC. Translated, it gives CASSHTGGAGQETQYF.

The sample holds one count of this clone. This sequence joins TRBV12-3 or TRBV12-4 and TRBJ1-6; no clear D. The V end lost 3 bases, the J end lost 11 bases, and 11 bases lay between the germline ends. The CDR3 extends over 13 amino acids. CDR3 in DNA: TGTGCCAGCAGTTTGAATACCGGGGCACCCCTCCACTTT. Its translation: CASSLNTGAPLHF.

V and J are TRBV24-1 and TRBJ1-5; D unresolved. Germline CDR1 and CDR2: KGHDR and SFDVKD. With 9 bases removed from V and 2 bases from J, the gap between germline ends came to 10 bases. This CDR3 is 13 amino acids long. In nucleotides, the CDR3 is TGTGCCACCGGGAGGGTCGGCAATCAGCCCCAGCATTTT. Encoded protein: CATGRVGNQPQHF.

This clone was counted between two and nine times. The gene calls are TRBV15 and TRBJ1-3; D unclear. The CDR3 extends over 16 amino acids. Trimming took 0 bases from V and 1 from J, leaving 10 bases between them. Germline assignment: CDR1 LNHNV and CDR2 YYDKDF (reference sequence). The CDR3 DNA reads TGTGCCACCAGCAGAGATCCCGGGTTATCTGGAAACACCATATATTTT. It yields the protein CATSRDPGLSGNTIYF.